This TCR beta chain appears in the sequencing data of a study of shared clonotypes between healthy human individuals. As for this clone: The target antigen is unknown.

General study findings and limits: Blood was the sole source, and tissue repertoires probably differ. Estimated richness was generally greater in naive than memory subsets.

Assay used: immunoSEQ multiplex PCR; TCRdb lists only in-frame clones, some missing. The sample has about 360,000 clones; around 67% are singletons. The J segment lost 2 bases and the V segment lost 3 bases, leaving 4 bases of the junction unmatched. The CDR3 consists of 14 residues. Germline assignment: CDR1 LNHNV and CDR2 YYDKDF (reference sequence). Splitting of CD4+ cells produced CD45RA+ naive and CD45RA-negative memory subsets. The V call is TRBV15, the J call TRBJ2-7; TRBD1 matches 7 bases. This TCR was recovered from a man aged 30 to 39 in good health. Source material: memory CD4+ T cells sorted from blood. Subset given: CD45RA-negative fraction. The CDR3 here is CATSRNRGAYEQYF. The CDR3 nucleotides read TGTGCCACCAGCAGGAACAGGGGCGCCTACGAGCAGTACTTC. The entire variable domain, with the rest obtained from reference TRBV15 and TRBJ2-7, is as follows: DAMVIQNPRYQVTQFGKPVTLSCSQTLNHNVMYWYQQKSSQAPKLLFHYYDKDFNNEADTPDNFQSRRPNTSFCFLDIRSPGLGDTAMYLCATSRNRGAYEQYFGPGTRLTVT.